Below, 28 T cell receptor beta chains from the same sample are listed, as sequenced in a study of blood T cell repertoires in COVID-19. Only in-frame clones appear in the TCRdb table, and some are missing; sequencing was by immunoSEQ multiplex PCR. The sample gives some 350,000 clones, about 87% of which show up once; less than 6% is in the top ten. The sample consisted of PBMCs or T cells enriched from blood (not recorded which). These receptors all come from a woman younger than 45 who had recovered from COVID-19.

The chain joins TRBV4-1 to TRBJ2-2; the match to TRBD2 covers 12 bases. Germline V CDR1 and CDR2: MGHRA, YSYEKL. The V and J ends lost 4 bases and 1 base, in that order; junction bases with no gene match: 4. The CDR3 extends over 17 amino acids. CDR3 in DNA: TGCGCCAGCAGCCTCTGGGGACTAGCGGGGAACACCGGGGAGCTGTTTTTT. Amino acid sequence: CASSLWGLAGNTGELFF.

This clone came up once. V usage is TRBV5-1 and J usage is TRBJ1-1; 8 positions agree with TRBD1. CDR1 and CDR2 (germline): SGHRS, YFSETQ. The CDR3 runs 13 residues. V dropped 5 bases and J dropped 1; count of bases not matched to a gene: 1. CDR3 sequence: CASRQGENTEAFF. CDR3 DNA sequence: TGCGCCAGCAGACAGGGGGAGAACACTGAAGCTTTCTTT.

V gene TRBV7-9 combines with J gene TRBJ1-4; D call uncertain. CDR3 length: 15 amino acids. Germline V gives CDR1 SEHNR, CDR2 FQNEAQ (reference sequence). Trimming left V 2 bases short and J 0 bases short, with 7 bases between. The CDR3 DNA reads as TGTGCCAGCAGCTTACTCCCGGCAACTAATGAAAAACTGTTTTTT. Amino acid sequence: CASSLLPATNEKLFF.

This chain joins TRBV7-6 and TRBJ1-4; a possible D gene is TRBD1 (6 bases). This CDR3 contains 18 residues. V was pared by 0 bases and J by 3 bases, with 17 bases between. The germline CDR1 and CDR2 sequences are SGHVS and FNYEAQ. The CDR3 loop reads CASSLAETETGSNEKLFF. For the CDR3, the DNA is TGTGCCAGCAGCTTAGCGGAAACTGAGACAGGTTCTAATGAAAAACTGTTTTTT.

The chain employs TRBV30 and TRBJ1-4; 12 nucleotides align to TRBD1. CDR3 length equals 15 residues. The V gene's germline CDR1 is GTSNPN and CDR2 SVGIG (reference sequence). Unmatched junction bases numbered 3, after V lost 0 bases and J lost 7 bases. CDR3 DNA: TGTGCCTGGAGTGTGGGACAGGGGGCCAGTGAAAAACTGTTTTTT. It yields the protein CAWSVGQGASEKLFF.

The rearrangement joins TRBV28 to TRBJ1-2; no clear D. The germline V gene has CDR1 MDHEN and CDR2 SYDVKM. This CDR3 is 13 amino acids long. Trimming took off 3 bases at V and 3 bases at J, with 8 bases between the two ends. DNA of the CDR3: TGTGCCAGCAGTTTGAGCGTTTACTATGGCTACACCTTC. As protein: CASSLSVYYGYTF.

In the case of this clone: This clone may be a read error of a much larger clone one base away. Other DNA sequences from this sample encode an identical CDR3 as well. This chain links TRBV7-9 with TRBJ2-2, with 7 bases fitting TRBD2. CDR1 and CDR2 from the germline V gene are SEHNR and FQNEAQ (reference sequence). V was pared by 3 bases and J by 5 bases, with 0 bases of the junction left unmatched. The CDR3 totals 13 residues. CDR3 in amino acids: CASSLGGTGELFF. CDR3 coding DNA: TGTGCCAGCAGCTTGGGAGGGACCGGGGAGCTGTTTTTT.

This chain connects TRBV28 to TRBJ2-7; D is perhaps TRBD1 (6 bases). V was trimmed by 5 bases and J by 4 bases, leaving 9 bases between them. The CDR3 extends over 12 amino acids. From germline, CDR1 is MDHEN and CDR2 SYDVKM. The chain's CDR3 is CASSTDSYEQYF. The CDR3 bases are TGTGCCAGCAGTACGGACAGTTACGAGCAGTACTTC.

The chain recombines TRBV28 with TRBJ2-1, with 8 positions matching TRBD2. Looked up from germline, CDR1 is MDHEN and CDR2 is SYDVKM. The CDR3 consists of 15 residues. V lost 3 bases, J lost 3 bases, and 4 bases stayed unmatched. This chain's CDR3 is CASSLPGLGYNEQFF. The CDR3 DNA follows: TGTGCCAGCAGTTTGCCGGGACTAGGCTACAATGAGCAGTTCTTC.

The chain carries TRBV7-2 and TRBJ2-5; tentative D call: TRBD1 (5 bases). Germline V gene sequence: CDR1 SGHTA, CDR2 FQGNSA. The CDR3 is made up of 13 amino acids. Trimming left V 5 bases short and J 5 bases short, with 12 bases between. The CDR3 region is CASSPRSGETQYF. DNA for the CDR3: TGTGCCAGCAGCCCAAGATCAGGGGAGACCCAGTACTTC. Variable domain in full (rest from reference TRBV7-2 and TRBJ2-5): GAGVSQSPSNKVTEKGKDVELRCDPISGHTALYWYRQSLGQGLEFLIYFQGNSAPDKSGLPSDRFSAERTGGSVSTLTIQRTQQEDSAVYLCASSPRSGETQYFGPGTRLLVL.

The chain links TRBV6-5 to TRBJ2-7; D not certain. V was pared by 5 bases and J by 4 bases, with 12 bases between. Looked up from germline, CDR1 is MNHEY and CDR2 is SVGAGI. The CDR3 is 13 amino acids. This CDR3 reads CASSPRAIYEQYF. The CDR3 nucleotides read TGTGCCAGCAGTCCCCGCGCGATTTACGAGCAGTACTTC.

This clone was detected once. The chain recombines TRBV2 with TRBJ2-3; no definite D call. The CDR3 runs to 13 residues. V dropped 1 base and J dropped 3 bases, with 5 bases sitting between them. Germline V gives CDR1 SNHLY, CDR2 FYNNEI. In DNA, the CDR3 is TGTGCCAGCAGTGAAGAATCTACAGATACGCAGTATTTT. Translating gives CASSEESTDTQYF.

The V gene is TRBV29-1, the J gene TRBJ1-2; no clear D. Per the germline V gene, CDR1 is SQVTM and CDR2 is ANQGSEA. The CDR3 is made up of 11 amino acids. The CDR3 DNA sequence: TGCACCACACGGGTGCTAGAGGGCTACACCTTC. This sequence encodes CTTRVLEGYTF.

A note on this clone: Distinct nucleotide sequences in the sample also encode this CDR3. This rearrangement joins TRBV5-1 to TRBJ1-2; 7 positions agree with TRBD1. Trimming at V came to 4 bases and at J to 5 bases, leaving 5 bases not matched to a gene. Looked up from germline, CDR1 is SGHRS and CDR2 is YFSETQ. The length of the CDR3 is 13 residues. The CDR3 loop is CASSRDRVYGYTF. The CDR3 region has the DNA TGCGCCAGCAGCCGGGACAGAGTTTATGGCTACACCTTC.

CDR3: CASSPEGANEKLFF. The CDR3 DNA is TGTGCCAGCTCACCAGAGGGTGCTAATGAAAAACTGTTTTTT. The chain links TRBV18 to TRBJ1-4; D is unclear. This CDR3 spans 14 amino acids. Germline CDR1 reads KGHSH; CDR2 reads LQKENI. The V end lost 2 bases, the J end lost 3 bases, and 7 bases lay between the germline ends.

In its sample, this clone was seen a few times. The chain joins TRBV5-4 to TRBJ2-5; D is perhaps TRBD1 (6 bases). Trimming pared 8 bases from V and 5 bases from J, leaving 19 bases between. The CDR3 runs to 14 residues. Per the germline V gene, CDR1 is SGHNT and CDR2 is YYREEE (reference sequence). The CDR3 region is CASHIYRESETQYF. The CDR3 bases are TGTGCCAGTCATATTTACAGGGAATCGGAGACCCAGTACTTC.

This sequence joins TRBV10-3 and TRBJ1-4; D is ambiguous. CDR3 length: 15 residues. V was trimmed by 0 bases and J by 4 bases, leaving 9 bases between them. CDR1 and CDR2 (germline): ENHRY, SYGVKD. The CDR3 here is CAISESTLINEKLFF. In nucleotides, the CDR3 is TGTGCCATCAGTGAGTCGACATTGATTAATGAAAAACTGTTTTTT.

The V gene is TRBV4-2, the J gene TRBJ1-5; 8 nucleotides line up with TRBD1. This CDR3 is built from 20 residues. With 1 base clipped from V and 3 bases from J, the junction kept 17 bases outside the gene matches. CDR1 and CDR2 from the germline V gene are LGHNA and YNFKEQ. As DNA, the CDR3 is TGTGCCAGCAGCCAAGTTAAAACAGGGGGAAAAGGTTTAAACAATCAGCCCCAGCATTTT. This codes for CASSQVKTGGKGLNNQPQHF.

The chain links TRBV10-3 to TRBJ2-5; 9 bases align to TRBD2. This CDR3 is built from 16 residues. Trimming removed 3 bases from V and 0 bases from J; junction bases left unmatched: 5. Per germline, CDR1 ENHRY and CDR2 SYGVKD. The CDR3 bases are TGTGCCATCAGTGATGGTCTAGCGGGGAACCAAGAGACCCAGTACTTC. Translation: CAISDGLAGNQETQYF.

The chain combines TRBV6-5 with TRBJ2-5, with 7 bases lining up with TRBD1. Germline CDR1 reads MNHEY; CDR2 reads SVGAGI. J gave up 2 bases and V 6 bases, and 9 bases lay outside the gene matches. This CDR3 region has 15 residues. The CDR3 loop is CASSRTGASQETQYF. CDR3 DNA sequence: TGTGCCAGCAGCCGTACAGGGGCGTCACAAGAGACCCAGTACTTC.

This sequence joins TRBV6-6 and TRBJ2-7; maybe TRBD1 (5 bases). The CDR3 extends over 14 amino acids. The germline V and J ends were trimmed by 6 bases and 7 bases, with 19 bases remaining between them. In germline, CDR1 is MNHNY, CDR2 SVGAGI (reference sequence). CDR3 amino acids: CASSVSGAIWEQYF. The CDR3 nucleotides read TGTGCCAGCAGCGTAAGTGGGGCAATCTGGGAGCAGTACTTC.

V is TRBV5-6 and J is TRBJ2-5; possible D gene TRBD2, 6 bases. The CDR3 consists of 15 residues. Germline CDR1 reads SGHDT; CDR2 reads YYEEEE. V was cut by 4 bases and J by 5 bases, with 18 bases left in between. CDR3 sequence reads: CASSADGLPGETQYF. The CDR3 nucleotides read TGTGCCAGCAGCGCCGATGGACTACCCGGGGAGACCCAGTACTTC.

A remark on this clone: The same CDR3 also results from other DNA sequences found in this sample. The rearrangement links TRBV6-1 to TRBJ1-5; D is uncertain. CDR1 is MNHNS and CDR2 is SASEGT in the germline V gene. V was trimmed by 0 bases and J by 7 bases, leaving 13 bases between them. The CDR3 has 15 amino acids. DNA for the CDR3: TGTGCCAGCAGTGAAGCGACCTACGGAGGGCAGCCCCAGCATTTT. It encodes CASSEATYGGQPQHF.

V and J are TRBV18 and TRBJ1-1, with a tentative D call TRBD1 (5 bases). The V end was cut by 2 bases, the J end by 5 bases, with 15 bases between. CDR1 is KGHSH and CDR2 is LQKENI in the germline V gene. The CDR3 consists of 15 residues. For the CDR3, the DNA is TGTGCCAGCTCACCAGGGGCAGCTTTGTCAACTGAAGCTTTCTTT. This translates into CASSPGAALSTEAFF.

Details on this clone: In the same sample, other DNA sequences code for this CDR3. The chain uses TRBV5-1 and TRBJ2-3; 9 bases match TRBD2. The V gene's germline CDR1 is SGHRS and CDR2 YFSETQ. Trimming cost V 4 bases and J 2 bases; bases outside gene matches: 5. The CDR3 loop spans 15 amino acids. CDR3 nucleotide sequence: TGCGCCAGCAGCCCGCTAGCGGGGATCACAGATACGCAGTATTTT. It codes for CASSPLAGITDTQYF.

The chain recombines TRBV10-2 with TRBJ1-2, with a tentative D call TRBD1 (5 bases). CDR1 and CDR2 (germline): WSHSY, SAAADI. The CDR3 length is 14 residues. Trimming cost V 6 bases and J 4 bases, with 15 bases left between them. The CDR3 nucleotides are TGCGCCAGCAGCCTTCGGGAGGGGTCCTATGGCTACACCTTC. Its translation: CASSLREGSYGYTF.

V is TRBV3-1 (or the pseudogene TRBV3-2) and J is TRBJ1-6; D ambiguous. Trimming cost V 4 bases and J 8 bases, with 6 bases left between them. The CDR3 extends over 12 amino acids. Germline loops: CDR1 LGHDT, CDR2 YNNKEL (reference sequence). The CDR3 sequence is CASSLSYSPLHF. In DNA form, the CDR3 reads TGTGCCAGCAGCCTCTCTTATTCACCCCTCCACTTT.

V and J are TRBV3-1 (or the pseudogene TRBV3-2) and TRBJ2-4, with TRBD1 matching 7 bases. Germline assignment: CDR1 LGHDT and CDR2 YNNKEL (reference sequence). Trimming removed 2 bases from V and 0 bases from J; junction bases left unmatched: 7. CDR3 length: 17 amino acids. The CDR3 region is CASSQHRQGEAKNIQYF. Written as DNA, the CDR3 is TGTGCCAGCAGCCAACATCGTCAGGGGGAAGCCAAAAACATTCAGTACTTC.